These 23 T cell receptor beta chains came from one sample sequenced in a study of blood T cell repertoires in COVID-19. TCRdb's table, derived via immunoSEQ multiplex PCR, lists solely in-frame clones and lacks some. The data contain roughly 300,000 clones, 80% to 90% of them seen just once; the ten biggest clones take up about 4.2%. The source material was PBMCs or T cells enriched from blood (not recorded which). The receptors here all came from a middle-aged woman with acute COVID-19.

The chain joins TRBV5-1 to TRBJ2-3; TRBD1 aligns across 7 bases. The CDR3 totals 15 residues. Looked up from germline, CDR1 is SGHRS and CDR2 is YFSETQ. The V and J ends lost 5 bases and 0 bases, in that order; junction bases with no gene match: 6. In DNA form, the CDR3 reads TGCGCCAGCAGGCACAGGGGTCAGAGCACAGATACGCAGTATTTT. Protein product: CASRHRGQSTDTQYF.

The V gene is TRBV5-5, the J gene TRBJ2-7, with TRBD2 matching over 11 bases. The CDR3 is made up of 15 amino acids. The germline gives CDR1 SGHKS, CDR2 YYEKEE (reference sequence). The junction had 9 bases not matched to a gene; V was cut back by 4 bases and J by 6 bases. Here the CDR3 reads CASSHPLAGVGEQYF. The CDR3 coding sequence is TGTGCCAGCAGCCACCCACTAGCGGGAGTCGGCGAGCAGTACTTC.

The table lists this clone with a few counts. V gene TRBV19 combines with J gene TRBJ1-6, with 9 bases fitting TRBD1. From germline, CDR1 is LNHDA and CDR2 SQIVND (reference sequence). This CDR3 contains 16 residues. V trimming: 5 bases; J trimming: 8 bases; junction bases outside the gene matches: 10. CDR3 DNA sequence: TGTGCCAGTAGTGGCGGGACAGGGATTCGGGATTCACCCCTCCACTTT. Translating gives CASSGGTGIRDSPLHF.

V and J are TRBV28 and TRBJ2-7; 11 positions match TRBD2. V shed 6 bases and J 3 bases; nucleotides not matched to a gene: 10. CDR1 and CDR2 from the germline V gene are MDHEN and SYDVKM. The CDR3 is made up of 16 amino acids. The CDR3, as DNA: TGTGCCAGCAGCCCTGGGACTAGCGGAACTTACTACGAGCAGTACTTC. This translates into CASSPGTSGTYYEQYF.

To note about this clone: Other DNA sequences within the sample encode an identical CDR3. The CDR3 coding sequence is TGTGCCAGCTCACCGACAGGGTTTGGAAACACCATATATTTT. This translates into CASSPTGFGNTIYF. This chain uses TRBV18 with TRBJ1-3, with 7 positions matching TRBD1. Germline CDR1 is KGHSH and CDR2 is LQKENI. The CDR3 runs to 14 residues. Trimming took 3 bases from V and 3 from J; bases not matched to a gene: 2.

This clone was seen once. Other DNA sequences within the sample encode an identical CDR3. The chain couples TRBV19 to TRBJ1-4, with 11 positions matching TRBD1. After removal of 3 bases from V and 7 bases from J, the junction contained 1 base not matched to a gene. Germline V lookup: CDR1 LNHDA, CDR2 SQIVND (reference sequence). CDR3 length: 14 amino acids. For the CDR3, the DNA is TGTGCCAGTAGTATCGGGACAGGGGGTGAAAAACTGTTTTTT. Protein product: CASSIGTGGEKLFF.

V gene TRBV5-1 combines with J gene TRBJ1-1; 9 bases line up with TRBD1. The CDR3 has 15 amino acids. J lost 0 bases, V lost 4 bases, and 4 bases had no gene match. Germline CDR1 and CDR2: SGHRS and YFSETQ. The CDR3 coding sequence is TGCGCCAGCAGCCATACAGGGGGCTTGAACACTGAAGCTTTCTTT. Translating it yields CASSHTGGLNTEAFF.

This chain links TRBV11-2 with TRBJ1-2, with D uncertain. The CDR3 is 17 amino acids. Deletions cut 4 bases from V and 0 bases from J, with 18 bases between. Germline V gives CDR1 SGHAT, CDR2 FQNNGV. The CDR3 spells CASSSLRGSPSNYGYTF. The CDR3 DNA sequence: TGTGCCAGCAGCTCCCTCCGCGGCAGCCCGTCTAACTATGGCTACACCTTC.

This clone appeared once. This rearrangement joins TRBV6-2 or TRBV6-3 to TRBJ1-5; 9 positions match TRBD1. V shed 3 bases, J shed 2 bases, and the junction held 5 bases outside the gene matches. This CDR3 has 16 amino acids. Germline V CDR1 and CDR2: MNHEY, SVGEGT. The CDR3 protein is CASSYGTGLGNQPQHF. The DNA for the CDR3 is TGTGCCAGCAGTTATGGGACAGGGTTGGGCAATCAGCCCCAGCATTTT.

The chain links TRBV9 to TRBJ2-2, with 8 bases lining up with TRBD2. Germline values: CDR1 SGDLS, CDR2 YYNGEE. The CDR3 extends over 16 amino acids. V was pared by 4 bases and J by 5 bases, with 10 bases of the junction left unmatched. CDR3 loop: CASSPWGTSYTGELFF. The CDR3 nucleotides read TGTGCCAGCAGCCCATGGGGGACTAGTTATACCGGGGAGCTGTTTTTT. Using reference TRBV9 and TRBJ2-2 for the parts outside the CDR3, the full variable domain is DSGVTQTPKHLITATGQRVTLRCSPRSGDLSVYWYQQSLDQGLQFLIQYYNGEERAKGNILERFSAQQFPDLHSELNLSSLELGDSALYFCASSPWGTSYTGELFFGEGSRLTVL.

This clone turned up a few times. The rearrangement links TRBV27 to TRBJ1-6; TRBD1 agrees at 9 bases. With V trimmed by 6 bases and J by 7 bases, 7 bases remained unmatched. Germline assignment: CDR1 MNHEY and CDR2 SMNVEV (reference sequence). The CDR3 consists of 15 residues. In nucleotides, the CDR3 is TGTGCCAGCAGCCGCCGGGACAGGGAAAATTCACCCCTCCACTTT. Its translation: CASSRRDRENSPLHF.

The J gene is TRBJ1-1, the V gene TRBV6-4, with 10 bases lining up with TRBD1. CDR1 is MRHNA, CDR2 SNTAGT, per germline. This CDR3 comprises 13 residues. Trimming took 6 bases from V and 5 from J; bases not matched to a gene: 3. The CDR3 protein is CASSGDRGTEAFF. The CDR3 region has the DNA TGTGCCAGCAGCGGGGACAGGGGAACTGAAGCTTTCTTT.

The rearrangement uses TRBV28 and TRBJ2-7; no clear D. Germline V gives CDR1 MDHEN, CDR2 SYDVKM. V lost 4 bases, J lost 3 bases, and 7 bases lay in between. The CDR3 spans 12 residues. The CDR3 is CASSSVLYEQYF. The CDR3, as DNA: TGTGCCAGCAGTTCCGTCCTCTACGAGCAGTACTTC.

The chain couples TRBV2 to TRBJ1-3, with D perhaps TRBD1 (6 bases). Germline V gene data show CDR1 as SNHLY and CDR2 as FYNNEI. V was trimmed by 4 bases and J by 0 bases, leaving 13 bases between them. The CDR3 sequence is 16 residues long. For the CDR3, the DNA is TGTGCCAGCAGTGGACAGGCATCGCTCTCTGGAAACACCATATATTTT. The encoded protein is CASSGQASLSGNTIYF.

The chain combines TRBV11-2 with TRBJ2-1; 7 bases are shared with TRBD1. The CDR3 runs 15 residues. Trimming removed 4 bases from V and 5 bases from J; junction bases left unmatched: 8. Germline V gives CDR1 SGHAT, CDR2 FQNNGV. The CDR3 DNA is TGTGCCAGCAGCTCACGAGGACAGGCTAACAATGAGCAGTTCTTC. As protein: CASSSRGQANNEQFF.

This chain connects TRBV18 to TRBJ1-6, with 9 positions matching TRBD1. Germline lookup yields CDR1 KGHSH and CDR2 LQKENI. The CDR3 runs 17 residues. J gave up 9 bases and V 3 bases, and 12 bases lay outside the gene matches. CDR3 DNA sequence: TGTGCCAGCTCACCCCCCCGGGGACAGGGTACACGTTCACCCCTCCACTTT. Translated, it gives CASSPPRGQGTRSPLHF.

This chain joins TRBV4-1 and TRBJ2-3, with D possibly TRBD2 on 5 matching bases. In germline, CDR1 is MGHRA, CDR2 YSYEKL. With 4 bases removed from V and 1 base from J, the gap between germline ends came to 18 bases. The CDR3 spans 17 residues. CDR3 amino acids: CASSLLGDNSGTDTQYF. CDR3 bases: TGCGCCAGCAGCCTCCTAGGAGATAATAGCGGCACAGATACGCAGTATTTT.

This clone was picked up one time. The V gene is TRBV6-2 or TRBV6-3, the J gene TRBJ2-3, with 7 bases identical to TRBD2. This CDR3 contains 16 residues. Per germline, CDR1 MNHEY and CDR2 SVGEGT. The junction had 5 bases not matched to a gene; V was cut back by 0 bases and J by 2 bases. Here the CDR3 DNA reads TGTGCCAGCAGTTACTCTCGGGACTATTACACAGATACGCAGTATTTT. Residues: CASSYSRDYYTDTQYF.

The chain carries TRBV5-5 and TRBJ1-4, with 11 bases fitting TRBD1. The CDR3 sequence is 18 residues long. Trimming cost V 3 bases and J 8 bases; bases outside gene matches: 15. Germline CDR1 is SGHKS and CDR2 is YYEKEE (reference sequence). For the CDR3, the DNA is TGTGCCAGCAGCTACGGGACAGGGGGGCGCGTCGGTGGAGAAAAACTGTTTTTT. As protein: CASSYGTGGRVGGEKLFF.

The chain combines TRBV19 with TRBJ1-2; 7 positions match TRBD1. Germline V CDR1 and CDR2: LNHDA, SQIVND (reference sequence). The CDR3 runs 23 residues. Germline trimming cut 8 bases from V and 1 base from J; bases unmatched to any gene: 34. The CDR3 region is CASLFGAETGQAYFGGGNYGYTF. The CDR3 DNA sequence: TGTGCCAGTTTGTTTGGGGCGGAGACAGGGCAGGCATACTTCGGAGGGGGTAACTATGGCTACACCTTC. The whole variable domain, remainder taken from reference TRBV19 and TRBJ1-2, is DGGITQSPKYLFRKEGQNVTLSCEQNLNHDAMYWYRQDPGQGLRLIYYSQIVNDFQKGDIAEGYSVSREKKESFPLTVTSAQKNPTAFYLCASLFGAETGQAYFGGGNYGYTFGSGTRLTVV.

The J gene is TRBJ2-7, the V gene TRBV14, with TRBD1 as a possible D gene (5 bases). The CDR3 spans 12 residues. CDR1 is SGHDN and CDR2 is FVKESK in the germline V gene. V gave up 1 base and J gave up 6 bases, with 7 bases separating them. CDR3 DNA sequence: TGTGCCAGCAGCCAAGCGCAGGGCGAGCAGTACTTC. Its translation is CASSQAQGEQYF.

The CDR3 DNA reads as TGTGCCAGCAGTCAGGGACTTAAGGGCAATCAGCCCCAGCATTTT. This gives the protein CASSQGLKGNQPQHF. The chain recombines TRBV27 with TRBJ1-5; TRBD1 is a possible D gene (5 bases). Trimming cost V 5 bases and J 2 bases, with 13 bases left between them. The germline V gene has CDR1 MNHEY and CDR2 SMNVEV (reference sequence). The CDR3 totals 15 residues.

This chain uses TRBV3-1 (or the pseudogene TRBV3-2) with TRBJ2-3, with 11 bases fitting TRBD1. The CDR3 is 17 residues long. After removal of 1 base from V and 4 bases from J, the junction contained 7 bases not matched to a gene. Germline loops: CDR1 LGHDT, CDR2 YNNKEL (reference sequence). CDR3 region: CASSQGLWTGGADTQYF. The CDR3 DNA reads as TGTGCCAGCAGCCAAGGTTTGTGGACAGGGGGCGCAGATACGCAGTATTTT.